These 11 T cell receptor beta chains came from one sample sequenced in a study of blood T cell repertoires in COVID-19. Generated by immunoSEQ multiplex PCR, the TCRdb table keeps only in-frame clones and is missing some. The data show about 200,000 clones, almost 90% seen once. The sequenced material came from peripheral blood. Receptors originate from a man between 45 and 60 years old with acute or convalescent COVID-19.

This clone was picked up a small number of times. The chain joins TRBV5-1 to TRBJ2-2, with 7 positions matching TRBD1. CDR3 size: 13 residues. With 7 bases clipped from V and 4 bases from J, the junction kept 4 bases outside the gene matches. CDR1 is SGHRS and CDR2 is YFSETQ in the germline V gene. As DNA, the CDR3 is TGCGCCAGCGGACAGGACACCACCGGGGAGCTGTTTTTT. The encoded protein is CASGQDTTGELFF.

This chain links TRBV29-1 with TRBJ2-6; TRBD1 aligns across 7 bases. Germline CDR1 and CDR2: SQVTM and ANQGSEA. With 6 bases clipped from V and 2 bases from J, the junction kept 10 bases outside the gene matches. This CDR3 is built from 16 residues. CDR3 protein: CSVSRDSRAGANVLTF. In nucleotides, the CDR3 is TGCAGCGTATCTAGGGACAGTCGTGCTGGGGCCAACGTCCTGACTTTC.

J is TRBJ2-3 and V is TRBV6-5, with TRBD2 as a possible D gene (6 bases). CDR1 is MNHEY and CDR2 is SVGAGI in the germline V gene. This CDR3 is built from 14 residues. The V end was cut by 6 bases, the J end by 2 bases, with 12 bases between. The CDR3 nucleotides are TGTGCCAGCAGCCGACTAGACGACACAGATACGCAGTATTTT. It yields the protein CASSRLDDTDTQYF.

The V call is TRBV6-5, the J call TRBJ2-3, with a tentative D call TRBD1 (5 bases). The germline CDR1 and CDR2 sequences are MNHEY and SVGAGI. V was pared by 4 bases and J by 3 bases, with 14 bases between. The CDR3 is 15 residues long. Here the CDR3 DNA reads TGTGCCAGCAGTTCCAATCTCAGACAGACAGATACGCAGTATTTT. Translated, it gives CASSSNLRQTDTQYF.

The chain has TRBV9 and TRBJ2-1; the D gene is possibly TRBD2 (7 bases). The CDR3 is 17 amino acids. Germline values: CDR1 SGDLS, CDR2 YYNGEE. V was pared by 0 bases and J by 4 bases, with 17 bases between. CDR3 sequence (DNA): TGTGCCAGCAGCGTAGAGGCGACCGGGGGGCTATACAATGAGCAGTTCTTC. Its translation is CASSVEATGGLYNEQFF.

In nucleotides, the CDR3 is TGTGCCAGCAGTCCCCAAGGGGGCGCCCGCTACGAGCAGTACTTC. It translates to CASSPQGGARYEQYF. The V call is TRBV28, the J call TRBJ2-7, with 7 bases matching TRBD1. The germline V gene encodes CDR1 MDHEN and CDR2 SYDVKM. This CDR3 region has 15 residues. V was clipped by 5 bases and J by 3 bases; unmatched bases: 10.

This chain uses TRBV25-1 with TRBJ2-1, with TRBD1 identical over 8 bases. Losses at the gene ends were 5 bases for V and 5 bases for J; bases not matched to a gene: 8. From germline, CDR1 is MGHDK and CDR2 SYGVNS. The CDR3 has 15 residues. The DNA of the CDR3 is TGTGCCAGCAGTCTGCCACAGGGGGTCAACAATGAGCAGTTCTTC. It codes for CASSLPQGVNNEQFF.

This clone was observed once. V is TRBV10-3 and J is TRBJ1-6; tentative D call: TRBD1 (5 bases). Looked up from germline, CDR1 is ENHRY and CDR2 is SYGVKD. V was shortened by 6 bases and J by 7 bases, with 13 bases between the two germline ends. The CDR3 contains 14 residues. The CDR3 sequence: CAIRGGPLNSPLHF. The CDR3, as DNA: TGTGCCATCAGGGGGGGACCGCTCAATTCACCCCTCCACTTT.

The DNA of the CDR3 is TGTGCCAGCAGTACCCCCCGGGGAGGAGGGTCGGGGGAGCAGTACGTC. As protein: CASSTPRGGGSGEQYV. The chain uses TRBV6-2 or TRBV6-3 and TRBJ2-7; D is possibly TRBD2 (6 bases). Germline loops: CDR1 MNHEY, CDR2 SVGEGT. V lost 5 bases and J 7 bases, leaving 24 bases between the germline ends. The CDR3 runs to 16 residues.

The chain uses TRBV29-1 and TRBJ2-5; D is uncertain. CDR1 and CDR2 (germline): SQVTM, ANQGSEA. Trimming took off 4 bases at V and 5 bases at J, with 11 bases between the two ends. There are 12 residues in the CDR3. The CDR3 DNA follows: TGCAGCGTTGTGCTGGTCGGGGAGACCCAGTACTTC. This sequence encodes CSVVLVGETQYF.

The rearrangement uses TRBV2 and TRBJ2-2; 8 bases agree with TRBD1. CDR3 length: 15 amino acids. From germline, CDR1 is SNHLY and CDR2 FYNNEI. V lost 5 bases and J lost 6; bases outside the gene matches: 8. The CDR3 reads CASSPRGRGSGELFF. CDR3 nucleotides: TGTGCCAGCAGTCCCAGGGGGCGCGGGTCCGGGGAGCTGTTTTTT.